This is a list of T cell receptor beta chains from one sample in a study of blood T cells in healthy people across ages. Each CDR3 protein gets one entry after TCRdb re-called the 5' RACE reads with MiXCR. The repertoire consists of 1.5 million to 2 million distinct CDR3 sequences, with about 39% occurring once and the leading ten covering more than 20%. Sample: blood. These receptors originate from a human donor in good health. CDR3s include the opening cysteine and the closing phenylalanine or tryptophan. The D gene is left open where the match is weak. Size is omitted from some rows. Given values are once, few, many or a class for expanded clones.

V	D	size	J	CDR3
TRBV9	TRBD2	.	TRBJ2-1	CASNTGTSGAYNEQFF
TRBV9	.	.	TRBJ1-6	CASSVGGPSYNSPLHF
TRBV20-1	TRBD1	.	TRBJ2-1	CSARVGTGGNSEQFF
TRBV15	.	few	TRBJ1-4	CATKGSANEKLFF
TRBV9	.	once	TRBJ2-3	CASSVDASSTDTQYF
TRBV7-2	TRBD1	.	TRBJ2-5	CASSQLLGQQETQYF
TRBV7-6	.	.	TRBJ1-4	CAISGGNNEKLFF
TRBV27	.	.	TRBJ2-7	CASSNGPFYEQYF
TRBV9	.	few	TRBJ1-2	CASSVRQSYGYTF
TRBV20-1	TRBD1	.	TRBJ2-1	CSATDRGSYNEQFF
TRBV7-2	.	.	TRBJ1-1	CASSLTEDVEAFF
TRBV15	TRBD1	few	TRBJ1-2	CATSTRLQGAGGYTF
TRBV6-6	TRBD2	.	TRBJ2-5	CASSPRDSGGQETQYF
TRBV6-2/TRBV6-3	.	few	TRBJ2-1	CASSYSPLEDEQFF
TRBV7-2	.	.	TRBJ2-7	CASSFTATSFYEQYF
TRBV29-1	TRBD1	.	TRBJ1-2	CSVEGQAGGYTF
TRBV5-5	.	few	TRBJ2-1	CASSFGSYEQFF
TRBV28	.	once	TRBJ2-5	CAGSPRPEETQYF
TRBV15	.	few	TRBJ2-6	CATSIGPGANVLTF
TRBV12-3/TRBV12-4	TRBD1	.	TRBJ1-5	CASSFGRGNQPQHF
TRBV11-2	TRBD1	few	TRBJ2-7	CASSQEGAIGYEQYF
TRBV7-2	.	.	TRBJ2-1	CASSLAAGKHNEQFF
TRBV5-1	.	once	TRBJ1-4	CASSQRGREPNEKLFF
TRBV7-6	.	once	TRBJ2-1	CASSTGFAYEQFF
TRBV7-2	TRBD2	.	TRBJ2-7	CASSLAGSGGPHEQYF
TRBV6-4	.	.	.	CASSVNSGSTDTQHF
TRBV2	.	few	TRBJ2-5	CASSESITHYETQYF
TRBV20-1	.	few	TRBJ2-3	CSARDETTDPQTFTDTQYF
TRBV7-9	.	.	TRBJ2-1	CASSLIGHTYNEQFF
TRBV12-3/TRBV12-4	.	.	TRBJ2-5	CASRLSVKQETQYF
TRBV5-5	TRBD2	few	TRBJ2-1	CASSQGTSSFEQFF
TRBV12-3/TRBV12-4	TRBD1	few	TRBJ2-7	CASSLSGFYGGQGPEQYF
TRBV12-3/TRBV12-4	TRBD1	.	TRBJ1-2	CASSYNPGQNYGYTF
TRBV27	TRBD1	once	TRBJ1-4	CASRPGTGLEKLFF
TRBV15	TRBD1	.	TRBJ2-5	CATNIDRGSQETQYF
TRBV10-3	.	once	TRBJ1-1	CAIRGTHRSNTEAFF
TRBV20-1	.	.	TRBJ2-3	CSARGSKTSTDTQYF
TRBV7-2	.	few	TRBJ1-2	CASSPTNPGLEGYTF
TRBV7-2	.	.	TRBJ2-7	CASSLGQAAKDF